Sequencing of this T cell receptor (beta chain) was carried out in a study of blood T cell repertoires in COVID-19 (dated by TCRdb to 2020 to 2021). At the level of the whole study: Samples covering the acute and convalescent phases of COVID-19 were provided by collaborators in the United States, Italy and Spain. The prospective study material was composed of cDNA or gDNA derived from T cells, B-cell-depleted T cells, or PBMCs. Deeply sampled blood TCRbeta repertoires from subjects exposed to, actively infected with, or recovered from COVID-19 were included in the dataset. A freely available public database, intended as a resource for researchers studying the immune response to SARS-CoV-2, is where the repertoires were released. Samples came from the ongoing ImmuneRACE study (first 160 participants) plus 1,254 subjects from 6 global collaborators. The sample metadata nearly always contained a de-identified subject ID, COVID-19 status, age in years and sex. Where HLA class I and class II types were available, the types were taken from metadata supplied by the sample provider, not from assay-based typing. Overall study results and their limits: The quantity of clinical and demographic metadata differed by source and by participant and was supplied without curation.

The collaborating institutions used their own protocols to collect whole blood in K2EDTA tubes. For TCRbeta analysis, collaborators shipped samples as frozen whole blood, isolated PBMCs, or DNA extracted from either of those sample types. The immunoSEQ Assay, a bias-controlled multiplex PCR, was used to amplify TCRbeta CDR3 regions from genomic DNA. As for the authors' bioinformatics: The number of nucleated cells in each sample was estimated by amplification of reference gene primers within the assay. To quantify the absolute abundance of each unique TCRbeta CDR3 rearrangement, sequence reads were collapsed and filtered. For each sample, productive Simpson clonality was calculated as the square root of Simpson's diversity index over productive rearrangements. TCRdb stores this immuneACCESS table with in-frame sequences only. Part of the clones is absent; in the studies checked, under half of the shortfall reflects unresolved V genes, and no reason is known for the rest. That table supplies the V and J calls and clone size; D and trimming were determined from the DNA. Recorded for this sample are 250,000 to 400,000 clones; 87% of them occurred a single time. The top ten constitute 1% of the sample.

In regard to this clone: Its binding antigen is unknown. It has no much larger one-base neighbor in the sample; base qualities were not kept.

The CDR3 goes from the cysteine to the phenylalanine over 14 residues. The DNA shown is the 42-base CDR3, in frame from base 1. Compared with germline, V lacks 4 bases and J lacks 2 bases; bases without a gene match: 6. CDR1 is given as SGHRS and CDR2 as YFSETQ, both from the germline V gene. The sample taken for sequencing was peripheral blood. This sequence was found in a man aged 50 to 60 with active or convalescent COVID-19. The sequence is built from TRBV5-1 and TRBJ2-7; TRBD1 lines up with 7 middle nucleotides. The CDR3 here reads CASSLGQETYEQYF. At the DNA level, the sequence is TGCGCCAGCAGCCTTGGACAGGAGACCTACGAGCAGTACTTC. The reference TRBV5-1 and TRBJ2-7 proteins fill in what lies around the CDR3, so the full variable domain reads KAGVTQTPRYLIKTRGQQVTLSCSPISGHRSVSWYQQTPGQGLQFLFEYFSETQRNKGNFPGRFSGRQFSNSRSEMNVSTLELGDSALYLCASSLGQETYEQYFGPGTRLTVT.